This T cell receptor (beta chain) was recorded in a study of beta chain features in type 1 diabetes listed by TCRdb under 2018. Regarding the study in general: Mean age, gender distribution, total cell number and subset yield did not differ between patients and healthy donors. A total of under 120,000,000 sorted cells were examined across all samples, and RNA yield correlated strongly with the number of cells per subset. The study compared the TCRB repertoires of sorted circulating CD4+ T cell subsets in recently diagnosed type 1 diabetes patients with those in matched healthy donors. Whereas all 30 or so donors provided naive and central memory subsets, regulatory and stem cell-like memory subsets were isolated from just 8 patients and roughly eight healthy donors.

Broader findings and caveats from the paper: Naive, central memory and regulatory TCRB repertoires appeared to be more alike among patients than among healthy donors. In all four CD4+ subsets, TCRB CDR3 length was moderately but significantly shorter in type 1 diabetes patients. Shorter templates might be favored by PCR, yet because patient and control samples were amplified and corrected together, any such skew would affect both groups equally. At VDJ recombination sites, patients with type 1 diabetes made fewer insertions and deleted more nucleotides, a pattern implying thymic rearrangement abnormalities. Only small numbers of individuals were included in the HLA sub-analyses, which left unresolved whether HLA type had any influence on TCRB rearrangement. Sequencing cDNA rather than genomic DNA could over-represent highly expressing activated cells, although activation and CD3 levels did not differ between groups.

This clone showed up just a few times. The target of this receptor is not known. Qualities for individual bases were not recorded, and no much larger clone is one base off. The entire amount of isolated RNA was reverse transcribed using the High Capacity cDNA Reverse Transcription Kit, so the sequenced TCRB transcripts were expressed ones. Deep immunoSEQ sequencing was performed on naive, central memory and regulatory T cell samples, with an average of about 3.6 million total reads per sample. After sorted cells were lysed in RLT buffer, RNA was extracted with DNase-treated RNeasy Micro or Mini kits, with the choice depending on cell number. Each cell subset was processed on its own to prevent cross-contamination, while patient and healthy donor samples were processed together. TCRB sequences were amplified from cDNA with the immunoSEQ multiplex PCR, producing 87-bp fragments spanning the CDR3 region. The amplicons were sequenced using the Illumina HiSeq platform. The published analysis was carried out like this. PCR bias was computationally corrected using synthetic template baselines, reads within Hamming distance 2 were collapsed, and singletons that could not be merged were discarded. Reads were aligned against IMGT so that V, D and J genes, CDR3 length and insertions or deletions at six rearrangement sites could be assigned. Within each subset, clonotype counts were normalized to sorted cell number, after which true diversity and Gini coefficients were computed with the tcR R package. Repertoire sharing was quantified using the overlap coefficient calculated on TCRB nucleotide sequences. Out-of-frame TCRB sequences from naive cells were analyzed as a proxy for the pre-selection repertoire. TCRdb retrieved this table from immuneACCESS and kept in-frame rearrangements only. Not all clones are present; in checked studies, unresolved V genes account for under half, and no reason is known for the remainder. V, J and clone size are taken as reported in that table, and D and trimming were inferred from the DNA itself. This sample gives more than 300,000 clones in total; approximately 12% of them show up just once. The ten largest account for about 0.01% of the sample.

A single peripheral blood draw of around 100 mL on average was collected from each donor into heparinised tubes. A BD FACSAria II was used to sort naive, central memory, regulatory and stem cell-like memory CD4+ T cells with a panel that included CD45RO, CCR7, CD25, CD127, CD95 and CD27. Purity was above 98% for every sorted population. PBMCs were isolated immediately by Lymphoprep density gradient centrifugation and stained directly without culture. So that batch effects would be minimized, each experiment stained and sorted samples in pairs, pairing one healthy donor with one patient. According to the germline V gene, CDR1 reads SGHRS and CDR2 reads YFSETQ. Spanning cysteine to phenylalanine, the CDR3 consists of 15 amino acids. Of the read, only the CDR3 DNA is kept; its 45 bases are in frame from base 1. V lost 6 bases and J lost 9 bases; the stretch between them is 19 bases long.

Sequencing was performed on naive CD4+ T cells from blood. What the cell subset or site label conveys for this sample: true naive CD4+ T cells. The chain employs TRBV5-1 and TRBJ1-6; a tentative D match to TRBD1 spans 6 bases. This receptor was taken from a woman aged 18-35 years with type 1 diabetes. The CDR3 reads CASTQSGTHRSPLHF. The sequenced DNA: TGCGCCAGCACCCAATCCGGGACACATCGTTCACCCCTCCACTTT.